The rows below give T cell receptor beta chains drawn from one sample of a study of T cell responses to AZD1222 COVID-19 vaccine. Sequencing was performed with immunoSEQ multiplex PCR; in TCRdb, only in-frame clones are kept and a portion is missing. The table includes 100,000 to 150,000 clones, roughly 86% detected once. The sequenced sample was peripheral blood, obtained on day 0 of AZD1222 vaccination. The source of these receptors is an adult in good health. The conserved cysteine and the conserved F or W are not part of the CDR3 here. D genes are given only for firm matches.

v_call: TRBV28; d_call: TRBD2; j_call: TRBJ2-2; cdr3_aa: ASSLGASGRGGELF
v_call: TRBV6-6; d_call: NA; j_call: TRBJ2-7; cdr3_aa: ASRGGTQKVYEQY
v_call: TRBV3-1/TRBV3-2; d_call: NA; j_call: TRBJ2-6; cdr3_aa: ASSLRGGHVSGANVLT
v_call: TRBV28; d_call: NA; j_call: TRBJ2-2; cdr3_aa: ASRTNTGELF
v_call: TRBV3-1/TRBV3-2; d_call: TRBD1; j_call: TRBJ1-1; cdr3_aa: ASSQEDHRGNTEAF
v_call: TRBV7-9; d_call: NA; j_call: TRBJ1-1; cdr3_aa: ASSLGGLGMNTEAF
v_call: TRBV6-1; d_call: NA; j_call: TRBJ2-7; cdr3_aa: ASSDLAREQEQY
v_call: TRBV7-9; d_call: TRBD1; j_call: TRBJ2-3; cdr3_aa: ASSLTGGTDTQY
v_call: TRBV28; d_call: NA; j_call: TRBJ1-5; cdr3_aa: ASSPPGLSNQPQH
v_call: TRBV27; d_call: TRBD2; j_call: TRBJ2-1; cdr3_aa: ASPSGSLYNEQF
v_call: TRBV9; d_call: NA; j_call: TRBJ1-4; cdr3_aa: ASSVGRGAANEKLF
v_call: TRBV3-1/TRBV3-2; d_call: NA; j_call: TRBJ2-1; cdr3_aa: ASSLDSGPEKQF
v_call: TRBV5-4; d_call: NA; j_call: TRBJ1-5; cdr3_aa: ASSFGGQDNQPQH
v_call: TRBV30; d_call: NA; j_call: TRBJ1-2; cdr3_aa: AWSVLAVYGYT
v_call: TRBV9; d_call: TRBD1; j_call: TRBJ1-1; cdr3_aa: ASSVLTGMSAEAF
v_call: TRBV7-2; d_call: TRBD1; j_call: TRBJ1-6; cdr3_aa: ASSPRQGEISPLH
v_call: TRBV6-4; d_call: NA; j_call: TRBJ2-3; cdr3_aa: ASSEGVAGTDTQY
v_call: TRBV12-3/TRBV12-4; d_call: NA; j_call: TRBJ2-5; cdr3_aa: ASSFGKRETQY
v_call: TRBV7-6; d_call: TRBD1; j_call: TRBJ1-6; cdr3_aa: ASSLRVQGNSPLH
v_call: TRBV5-4; d_call: TRBD1; j_call: TRBJ2-5; cdr3_aa: ASSGQGASETQY
v_call: TRBV7-2; d_call: NA; j_call: TRBJ1-5; cdr3_aa: ASSLVSNQPQH
v_call: TRBV7-8; d_call: TRBD1; j_call: TRBJ1-5; cdr3_aa: ASSTRGSRNQPQH
v_call: TRBV6-5; d_call: NA; j_call: TRBJ2-7; cdr3_aa: ASSYSRGHEQY
v_call: TRBV6-5; d_call: NA; j_call: TRBJ1-5; cdr3_aa: ASSRPAGPLGPQH
v_call: TRBV6-5; d_call: TRBD1; j_call: TRBJ2-4; cdr3_aa: ASTAGTGENIQY
v_call: TRBV27; d_call: NA; j_call: TRBJ1-6; cdr3_aa: ASTLAGGNSPLH